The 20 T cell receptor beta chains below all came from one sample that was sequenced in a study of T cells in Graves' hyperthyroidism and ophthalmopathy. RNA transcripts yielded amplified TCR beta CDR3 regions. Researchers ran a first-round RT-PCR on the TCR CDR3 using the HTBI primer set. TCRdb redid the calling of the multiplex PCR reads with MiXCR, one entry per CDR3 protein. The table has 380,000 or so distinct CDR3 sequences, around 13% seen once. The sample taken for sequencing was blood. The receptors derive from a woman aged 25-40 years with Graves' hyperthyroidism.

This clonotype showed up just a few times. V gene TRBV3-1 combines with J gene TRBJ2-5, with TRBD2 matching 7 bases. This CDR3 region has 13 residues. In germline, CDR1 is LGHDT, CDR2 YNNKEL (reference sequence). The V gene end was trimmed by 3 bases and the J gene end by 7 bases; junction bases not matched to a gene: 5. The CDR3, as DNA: TGTGCCAGCAGCCATCGCGGGGGTGGGACCCAGTACTTC. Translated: CASSHRGGGTQYF.

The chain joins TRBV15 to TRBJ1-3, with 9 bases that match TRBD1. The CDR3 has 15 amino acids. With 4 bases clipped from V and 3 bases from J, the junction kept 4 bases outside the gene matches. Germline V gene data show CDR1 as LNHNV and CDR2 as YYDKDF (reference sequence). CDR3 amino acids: CATSTTGGFGNTIYF. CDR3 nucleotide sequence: TGTGCCACCAGCACCACAGGGGGCTTTGGAAACACCATATATTTT.

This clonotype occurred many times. The DNA for the CDR3 is TGCAGTGCCACCAGTCTAGCGGGGATCTACAATGAGCAGTTCTTC. The encoded protein is CSATSLAGIYNEQFF. The chain joins TRBV20-1 to TRBJ2-1; 9 bases align to TRBD2. V shed 6 bases and J 3 bases; nucleotides not matched to a gene: 9. This CDR3 contains 15 residues. Germline CDR1 and CDR2: DFQATT and SNEGSKA (reference sequence).

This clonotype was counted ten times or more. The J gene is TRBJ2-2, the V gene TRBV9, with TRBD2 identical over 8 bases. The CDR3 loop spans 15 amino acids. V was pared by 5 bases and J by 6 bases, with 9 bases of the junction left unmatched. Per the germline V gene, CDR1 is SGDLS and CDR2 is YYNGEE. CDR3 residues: CASSKTGGPPGELFF. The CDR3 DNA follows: TGTGCCAGCAGTAAGACGGGAGGGCCCCCCGGGGAGCTGTTTTTT.

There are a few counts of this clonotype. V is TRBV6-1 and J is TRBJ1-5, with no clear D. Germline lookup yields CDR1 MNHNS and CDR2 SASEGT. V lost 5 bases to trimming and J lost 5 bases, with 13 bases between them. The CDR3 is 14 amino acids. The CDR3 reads CASSLTHLHQPQHF. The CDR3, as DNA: TGTGCCAGCAGTTTGACCCACCTCCATCAGCCCCAGCATTTT.

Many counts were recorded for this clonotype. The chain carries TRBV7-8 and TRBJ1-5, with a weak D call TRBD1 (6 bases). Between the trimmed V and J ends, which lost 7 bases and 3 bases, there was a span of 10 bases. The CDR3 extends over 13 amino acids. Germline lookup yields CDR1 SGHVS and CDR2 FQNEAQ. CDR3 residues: CASTGQLNQPQHF. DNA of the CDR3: TGTGCCAGCACCGGACAGCTCAATCAGCCCCAGCATTTT.

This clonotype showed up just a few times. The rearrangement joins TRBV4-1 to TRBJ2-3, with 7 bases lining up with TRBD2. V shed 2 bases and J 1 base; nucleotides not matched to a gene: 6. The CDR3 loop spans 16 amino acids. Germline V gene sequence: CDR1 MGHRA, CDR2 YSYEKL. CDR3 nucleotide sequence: TGCGCCAGCAGCCAATTAACGGGACTACGCACAGATACGCAGTATTTT. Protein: CASSQLTGLRTDTQYF.

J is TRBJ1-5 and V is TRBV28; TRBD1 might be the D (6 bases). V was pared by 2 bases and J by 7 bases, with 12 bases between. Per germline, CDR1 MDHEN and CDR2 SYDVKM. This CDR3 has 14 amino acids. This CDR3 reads CASSLLAGEQPQHF. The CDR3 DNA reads TGTGCCAGCAGTTTACTGGCAGGGGAGCAGCCCCAGCATTTT.

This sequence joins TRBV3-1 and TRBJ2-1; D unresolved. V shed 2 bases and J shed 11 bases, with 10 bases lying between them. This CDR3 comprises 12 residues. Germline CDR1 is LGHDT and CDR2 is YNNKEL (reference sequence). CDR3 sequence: CASSQNTEKQFF. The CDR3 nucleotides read TGTGCCAGCAGCCAAAACACGGAAAAGCAGTTCTTC.

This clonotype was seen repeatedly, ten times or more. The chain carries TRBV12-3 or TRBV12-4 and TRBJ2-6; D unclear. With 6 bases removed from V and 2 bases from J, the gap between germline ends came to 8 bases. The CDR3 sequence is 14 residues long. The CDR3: CASSLGAGANVLTF. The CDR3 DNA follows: TGTGCCAGCAGCCTTGGGGCTGGGGCCAACGTCCTGACTTTC.

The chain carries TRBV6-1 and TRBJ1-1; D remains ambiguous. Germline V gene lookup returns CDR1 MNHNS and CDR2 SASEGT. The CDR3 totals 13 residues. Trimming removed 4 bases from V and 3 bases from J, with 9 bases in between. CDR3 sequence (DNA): TGTGCCAGCAGTGGCGGGTGGGACACTGAAGCTTTCTTT. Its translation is CASSGGWDTEAFF.

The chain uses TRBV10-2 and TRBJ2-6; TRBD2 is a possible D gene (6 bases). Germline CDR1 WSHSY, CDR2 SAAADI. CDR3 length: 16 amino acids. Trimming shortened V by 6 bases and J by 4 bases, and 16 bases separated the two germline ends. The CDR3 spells CASSGDWGGGANVLTF. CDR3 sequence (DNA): TGCGCCAGCAGCGGGGACTGGGGAGGCGGGGCCAACGTCCTGACTTTC.

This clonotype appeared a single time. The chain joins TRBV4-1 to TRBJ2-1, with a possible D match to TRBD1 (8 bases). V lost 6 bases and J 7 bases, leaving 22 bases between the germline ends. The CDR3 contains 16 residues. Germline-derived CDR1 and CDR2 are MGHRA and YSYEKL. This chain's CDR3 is CASRQFAQGGGNEQFF. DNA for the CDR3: TGCGCCAGCAGACAATTTGCACAGGGGGGAGGGAATGAGCAGTTCTTC.

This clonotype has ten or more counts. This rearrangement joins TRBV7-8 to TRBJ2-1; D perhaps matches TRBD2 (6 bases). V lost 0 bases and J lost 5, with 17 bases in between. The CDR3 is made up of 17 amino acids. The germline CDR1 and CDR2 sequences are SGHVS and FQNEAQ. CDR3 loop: CASSLAVGRKRDNEQFF. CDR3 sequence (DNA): TGTGCCAGCAGCTTAGCGGTGGGGAGGAAGAGAGACAATGAGCAGTTCTTC. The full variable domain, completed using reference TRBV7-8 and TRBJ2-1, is GAGVSQSPRYKVAKRGQDVALRCDPISGHVSLFWYQQALGQGPEFLTYFQNEAQLDKSGLPSDRFFAERPEGSVSTLKIQRTQQEDSAVYLCASSLAVGRKRDNEQFFGPGTRLTVL.

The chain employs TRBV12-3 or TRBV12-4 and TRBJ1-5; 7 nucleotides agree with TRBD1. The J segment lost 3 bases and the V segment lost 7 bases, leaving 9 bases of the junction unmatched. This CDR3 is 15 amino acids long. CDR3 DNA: TGTGCCAGCAATTCCCAGGGGGTGCTCAATCAGCCCCAGCATTTT. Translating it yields CASNSQGVLNQPQHF.

CDR3 loop: CSVGTVNSHEQFF. For the CDR3, the DNA is TGCAGCGTTGGGACAGTAAACTCTCACGAGCAGTTCTTC. The V call is TRBV29-1, the J call TRBJ2-1; D possibly corresponds to TRBD1 (6 bases). Germline lookup yields CDR1 SQVTM and CDR2 ANQGSEA. Trimming cost V 4 bases and J 10 bases, with 17 bases left between them. The CDR3 totals 13 residues.

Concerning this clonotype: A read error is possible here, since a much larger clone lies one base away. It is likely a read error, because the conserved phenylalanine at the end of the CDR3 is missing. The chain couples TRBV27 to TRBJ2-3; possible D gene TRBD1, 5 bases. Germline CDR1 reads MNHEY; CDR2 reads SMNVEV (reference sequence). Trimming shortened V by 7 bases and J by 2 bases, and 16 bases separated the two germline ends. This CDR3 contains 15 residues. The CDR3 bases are TGTGCCAGCACCAACAGGCCGGCTTCCACAGATACGCAGTATTCT. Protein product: CASTNRPASTDTQYS.

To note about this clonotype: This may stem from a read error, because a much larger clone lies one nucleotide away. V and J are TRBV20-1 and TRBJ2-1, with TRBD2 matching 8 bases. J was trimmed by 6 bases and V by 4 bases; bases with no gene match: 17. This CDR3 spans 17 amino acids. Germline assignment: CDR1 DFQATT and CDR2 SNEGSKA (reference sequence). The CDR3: CSAMTGGRSSWANEQFF. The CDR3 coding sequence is TGCAGTGCTATGACTGGCGGGAGGTCTTCGTGGGCCAATGAGCAGTTCTTC.

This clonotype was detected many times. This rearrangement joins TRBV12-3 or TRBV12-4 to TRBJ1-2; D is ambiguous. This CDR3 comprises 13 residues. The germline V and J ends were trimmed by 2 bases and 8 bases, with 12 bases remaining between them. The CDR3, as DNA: TGTGCCAGCAGTTTAACTGGGAGGATGGGCTACACCTTC. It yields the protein CASSLTGRMGYTF.

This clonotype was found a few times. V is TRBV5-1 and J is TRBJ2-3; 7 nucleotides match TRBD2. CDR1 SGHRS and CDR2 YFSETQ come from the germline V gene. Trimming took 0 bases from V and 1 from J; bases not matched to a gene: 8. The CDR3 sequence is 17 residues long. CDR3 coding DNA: TGCGCCAGCAGCTTGGCCTCGGGGAGGGTAGGCACAGATACGCAGTATTTT. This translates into CASSLASGRVGTDTQYF. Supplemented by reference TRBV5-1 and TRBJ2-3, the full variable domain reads KAGVTQTPRYLIKTRGQQVTLSCSPISGHRSVSWYQQTPGQGLQFLFEYFSETQRNKGNFPGRFSGRQFSNSRSEMNVSTLELGDSALYLCASSLASGRVGTDTQYFGPGTRLTVL.